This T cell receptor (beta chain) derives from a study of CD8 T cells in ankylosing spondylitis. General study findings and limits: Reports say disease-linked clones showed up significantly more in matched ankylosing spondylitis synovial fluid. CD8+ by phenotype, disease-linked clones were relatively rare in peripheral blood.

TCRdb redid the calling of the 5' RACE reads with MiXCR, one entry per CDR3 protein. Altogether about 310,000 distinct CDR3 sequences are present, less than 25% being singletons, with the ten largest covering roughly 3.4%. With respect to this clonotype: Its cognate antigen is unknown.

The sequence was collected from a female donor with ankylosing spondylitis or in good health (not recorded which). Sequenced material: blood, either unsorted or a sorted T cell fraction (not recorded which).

The CDR3 protein is CASSKSPGQGYNEQFF. The CDR3 nucleotides read TGTGCCAGCAGCAAATCACCGGGACAGGGCTACAATGAGCAGTTCTTC. The chain is built from TRBV2 and TRBJ2-1; TRBD1 matches at 9 bases. Germline CDR1 and CDR2: SNHLY and FYNNEI. V shed 6 bases and J 3 bases; nucleotides not matched to a gene: 9. The CDR3 sequence is 16 residues long.